This T cell receptor (beta chain) was retrieved from a study of blood T cell repertoires in COVID-19. In the study overall: Researchers got acute and convalescent COVID-19 samples from the United States, Italy and Spain. PBMCs, B-cell-depleted T cells, or T cells provided the cDNA or gDNA that made up the material.

The V and J ends lost 4 bases and 7 bases respectively, with 10 bases between them. Germline lookup yields CDR1 SGHAT and CDR2 FQNNGV. The CDR3 runs to 12 residues. Original processing notes: Estimation of nucleated cell counts relied on the amplification of reference gene primers. Clones were read by immunoSEQ multiplex PCR, and TCRdb kept only the in-frame ones, dropping some. V and J calls and clone size come straight from that table; D and trimming were deduced from the DNA. The sample yields 90,000 to 120,000 clones, around 89% seen once. The sequence came from a man aged 35-49 years with active or convalescent COVID-19. The sequencing input was peripheral blood. The chain employs TRBV11-2 and TRBJ1-2; D is uncertain. The DNA for the CDR3 is TGTGCCAGCAGCTCTGAAAGCGCTGGCTACACCTTC. This gives the protein CASSSESAGYTF. The whole variable domain, remainder taken from reference TRBV11-2 and TRBJ1-2, is EAGVAQSPRYKIIEKRQSVAFWCNPISGHATLYWYQQILGQGPKLLIQFQNNGVVDDSQLPKDRFSAERLKGVDSTLKIQPAKLEDSAVYLCASSSESAGYTFGSGTRLTVV.